Following are 30 T cell receptor beta chains from one sample sequenced in a study of cytomegalovirus exposure and HLA in healthy donors. The PCR contained 60 Vbeta and 13 Jbeta primers. Using immunoSEQ multiplex PCR, the repertoire was profiled, and TCRdb retains in-frame clones only, with some absent. In the table there are some 110,000 clones, around 66% of which are singletons. The sample was PBMCs. These receptors were obtained from a woman in her thirties or forties in good health and CMV-seropositive.

The chain employs TRBV10-1 and TRBJ2-2; 8 bases match TRBD1. V lost 2 bases, J lost 4 bases, and 12 bases stayed unmatched. The CDR3 has 18 amino acids. Germline CDR1 is WNHNN and CDR2 is SYGVQD (reference sequence). The CDR3 loop is CASSEPPVGTGVTGELFF. CDR3 sequence (DNA): TGCGCCAGCAGTGAGCCGCCTGTCGGGACAGGTGTCACCGGGGAGCTGTTTTTT.

The gene calls are TRBV18 and TRBJ2-1; D is possibly TRBD1 (6 bases). In germline, CDR1 is KGHSH, CDR2 LQKENI. This CDR3 spans 15 amino acids. Deletions cut 1 base from V and 6 bases from J, with 13 bases between. CDR3 loop: CASSPQQGAVNEQFF. The CDR3, as DNA: TGTGCCAGCTCACCACAACAGGGAGCTGTCAATGAGCAGTTCTTC.

The J gene is TRBJ2-7, the V gene TRBV2; TRBD2 aligns across 12 bases. V dropped 6 bases and J dropped 5; count of bases not matched to a gene: 17. CDR3 length: 18 residues. The germline V gene has CDR1 SNHLY and CDR2 FYNNEI. The DNA of the CDR3 is TGTGCCAGCAGGGGGGCGGGACTAGCGGGTACGCTTATCGACGAGCAGTACTTC. This translates into CASRGAGLAGTLIDEQYF.

The chain uses TRBV19 and TRBJ2-4, with 12 bases that match TRBD2. Germline CDR1 and CDR2: LNHDA and SQIVND (reference sequence). The CDR3 spans 15 residues. Unmatched junction bases numbered 4, after V lost 3 bases and J lost 7 bases. CDR3 loop: CASSILAGGDNIQYF. DNA for the CDR3: TGTGCCAGTAGTATCCTAGCGGGAGGGGATAACATTCAGTACTTC.

The rearrangement uses TRBV30 and TRBJ2-2; D is unresolved. V was clipped by 1 base and J by 6 bases, with 15 bases between them. Per germline, CDR1 GTSNPN and CDR2 SVGIG (reference sequence). The CDR3 length is 15 residues. The CDR3 bases are TGTGCCTGGAGTGCAGGCCACCTTAACGCCGGGGAGCTGTTTTTT. Translation gives CAWSAGHLNAGELFF.

The chain recombines TRBV19 with TRBJ2-2; 7 positions agree with TRBD1. The germline V gene encodes CDR1 LNHDA and CDR2 SQIVND (reference sequence). V shed 7 bases, J shed 1 base, and the junction held 6 bases outside the gene matches. This CDR3 is built from 15 residues. The CDR3 spells CASMGDRLNTGELFF. In DNA, the CDR3 is TGTGCCAGTATGGGGGACAGACTGAACACCGGGGAGCTGTTTTTT.

This clone has just a few counts. This rearrangement joins TRBV2 to TRBJ1-2; 8 nucleotides match TRBD1. From germline, CDR1 is SNHLY and CDR2 FYNNEI. V trimming: 4 bases; J trimming: 2 bases; junction bases outside the gene matches: 3. This CDR3 spans 14 amino acids. CDR3 coding DNA: TGTGCCAGCAGTGTCAGACAGGGGAACTATGGCTACACCTTC. Its protein is CASSVRQGNYGYTF.

The V and J genes are TRBV6-1 and TRBJ1-2, with a weak D call TRBD1 (5 bases). The germline V gene encodes CDR1 MNHNS and CDR2 SASEGT. There are 13 residues in the CDR3. V lost 7 bases and J lost 5, with 14 bases in between. CDR3 protein: CASNLDTTYGYTF. CDR3 in DNA: TGTGCCAGCAATTTGGACACTACTTATGGCTACACCTTC.

This chain connects TRBV6-6 to TRBJ1-1, with D possibly TRBD1 on 5 matching bases. Germline CDR1 MNHNY, CDR2 SVGAGI (reference sequence). This CDR3 has 15 amino acids. V was pared by 6 bases and J by 1 base, with 15 bases between. The CDR3 DNA follows: TGTGCCAGCAGAAACGGGACTTTCTCGAACACTGAAGCTTTCTTT. Protein product: CASRNGTFSNTEAFF.

This chain uses TRBV27 with TRBJ2-7, with TRBD2 as a possible D gene (6 bases). Germline assignment: CDR1 MNHEY and CDR2 SMNVEV (reference sequence). CDR3 length: 19 residues. The germline V and J ends were trimmed by 3 bases and 0 bases, with 24 bases remaining between them. CDR3 bases: TGTGCCAGCAGTTTCACCTCGGAGGGGAGCGGCACCGCCTCCTACGAGCAGTACTTC. It codes for CASSFTSEGSGTASYEQYF.

This clone has just one count. The rearrangement uses TRBV6-1 and TRBJ2-7; TRBD1 aligns across 8 bases. The germline V gene has CDR1 MNHNS and CDR2 SASEGT. The CDR3 is made up of 13 amino acids. The V gene end was trimmed by 4 bases and the J gene end by 5 bases; junction bases not matched to a gene: 4. The CDR3 DNA reads as TGTGCCAGCAGTGTTCAGGGGGCGCACGAGCAGTACTTC. Translating gives CASSVQGAHEQYF.

The chain carries TRBV11-2 and TRBJ2-6; 7 bases are shared with TRBD1. CDR3 length: 15 amino acids. V lost 3 bases and J lost 4; bases outside the gene matches: 3. Looked up from germline, CDR1 is SGHAT and CDR2 is FQNNGV. The CDR3: CASSLRGQGANVLTF. CDR3 nucleotides: TGTGCCAGCAGCTTGAGGGGGCAAGGGGCCAACGTCCTGACTTTC.

V usage is TRBV5-1 and J usage is TRBJ2-3; 13 bases match TRBD2. The CDR3 has 18 amino acids. The V gene's germline CDR1 is SGHRS and CDR2 YFSETQ. Losses at the gene ends were 0 bases for V and 0 bases for J; bases not matched to a gene: 4. CDR3 amino acids: CASSLGGTSGTSTDTQYF. Here the CDR3 DNA reads TGCGCCAGCAGCTTGGGGGGGACTAGCGGGACTAGCACAGATACGCAGTATTTT.

This chain links TRBV5-4 with TRBJ2-2, with D possibly being TRBD2 (7 bases). Between the trimmed V and J ends, which lost 1 base and 4 bases, there was a span of 14 bases. The CDR3 covers 16 residues. The germline V gene encodes CDR1 SGHNT and CDR2 YYREEE (reference sequence). CDR3 sequence (DNA): TGTGCCAGCAGCTTGAACGCGGGGGCTGGCACCGGGGAGCTGTTTTTT. Translation gives CASSLNAGAGTGELFF.

This rearrangement joins TRBV27 to TRBJ2-7; 13 nucleotides align to TRBD2. Germline CDR1 is MNHEY and CDR2 is SMNVEV (reference sequence). This CDR3 spans 17 amino acids. The V segment lost 4 bases and the J segment 3 bases; nucleotides outside the gene matches: 9. CDR3 coding DNA: TGTGCCAGCAGTTCCTCGCGACTAGCGGGGGGAAACTACGAGCAGTACTTC. Protein: CASSSSRLAGGNYEQYF.

The chain employs TRBV7-8 and TRBJ2-7; TRBD2 matches 11 bases. This CDR3 is 17 amino acids long. V dropped 0 bases and J dropped 2; count of bases not matched to a gene: 6. Looked up from germline, CDR1 is SGHVS and CDR2 is FQNEAQ. The CDR3 spells CASSLAGSGRAPYEQYF. The DNA for the CDR3 is TGTGCCAGCAGCTTAGCCGGTAGCGGGAGGGCCCCCTACGAGCAGTACTTC.

This clone was seen more than once but under ten times. The chain joins TRBV25-1 to TRBJ1-5, with 10 positions matching TRBD1. Germline loops: CDR1 MGHDK, CDR2 SYGVNS. CDR3 length equals 14 residues. V trimming: 6 bases; J trimming: 1 base; junction bases outside the gene matches: 0. CDR3 in amino acids: CASRGQGSNQPQHF. CDR3 DNA: TGTGCCAGCAGGGGACAGGGGAGCAATCAGCCCCAGCATTTT. Drawing the rest from reference TRBV25-1 and TRBJ1-5, the complete variable domain is EADIYQTPRYLVIGTGKKITLECSQTMGHDKMYWYQQDPGMELHLIHYSYGVNSTEKGDLSSESTVSRIRTEHFPLTLESARPSHTSQYLCASRGQGSNQPQHFGDGTRLSIL.

The genes are TRBV29-1 and TRBJ1-1, with D unresolved. The germline V gene has CDR1 SQVTM and CDR2 ANQGSEA. The CDR3 sequence is 14 residues long. Trimming took 7 bases from V and 4 from J, leaving 19 bases between them. For the CDR3, the DNA is TGCAGCGGAGGCCACTCTCCCTCGGGCACTGAAGCTTTCTTT. This codes for CSGGHSPSGTEAFF.

The chain employs TRBV28 and TRBJ1-2, with 7 bases identical to TRBD1. Germline CDR1 and CDR2: MDHEN and SYDVKM. The CDR3 contains 12 residues. J lost 2 bases, V lost 6 bases, and 0 bases had no gene match. The CDR3 DNA reads TGTGCCAGCAGAGGGGGCAACTATGGCTACACCTTC. Translation: CASRGGNYGYTF.

The chain recombines TRBV28 with TRBJ1-5, with a possible D match to TRBD1 (5 bases). V shed 3 bases and J shed 8 bases, with 14 bases lying between them. The germline V gene has CDR1 MDHEN and CDR2 SYDVKM. This CDR3 comprises 14 residues. This CDR3 reads CASSFDDGGKPQHF. The CDR3 nucleotides read TGTGCCAGCAGTTTCGACGACGGGGGTAAGCCCCAGCATTTT.

The sample holds one count of this clone. The gene calls are TRBV5-4 and TRBJ2-3; a weak D match, TRBD2 (6 bases). This CDR3 spans 15 amino acids. The germline V gene has CDR1 SGHNT and CDR2 YYREEE (reference sequence). V was pared by 0 bases and J by 0 bases, with 8 bases between. This CDR3 reads CASSLAGESTDTQYF. As DNA, the CDR3 is TGTGCCAGCAGCTTGGCGGGGGAAAGCACAGATACGCAGTATTTT.

This clone has a handful of counts. The chain couples TRBV7-3 to TRBJ2-1, with D tentatively TRBD2 (6 bases). With 0 bases removed from V and 1 base from J, the gap between germline ends came to 16 bases. The CDR3 spans 18 residues. Germline V gene sequence: CDR1 SGHTA, CDR2 FQGTGA. CDR3 amino acids: CASSLTPASALSYNEQFF. CDR3 DNA: TGTGCCAGCAGCTTAACCCCGGCTAGCGCCCTTTCCTACAATGAGCAGTTCTTC.

The gene calls are TRBV28 and TRBJ2-7, with D perhaps TRBD1 (6 bases). This CDR3 has 15 residues. V gave up 10 bases and J gave up 4 bases, with 23 bases separating them. The germline V gene encodes CDR1 MDHEN and CDR2 SYDVKM. The CDR3 DNA reads TGTGCCATCCAGGGGACCCCCGAGACAAGTTACGAGCAGTACTTC. Its protein is CAIQGTPETSYEQYF.

J is TRBJ1-1 and V is TRBV13, with D uncertain. Germline loops: CDR1 PRHDT, CDR2 FYEKMQ (reference sequence). V was cut by 1 base and J by 9 bases, with 9 bases left in between. This CDR3 spans 12 amino acids. The CDR3 coding sequence is TGTGCCAGCAGCTTAGCCGCCCCTAAAGCTTTCTTT. It specifies CASSLAAPKAFF.

The chain carries TRBV6-1 and TRBJ2-6; D remains ambiguous. Trimming removed 4 bases at V and 0 bases at J, with 7 bases between. The CDR3 totals 15 residues. Germline assignment: CDR1 MNHNS and CDR2 SASEGT. CDR3 DNA sequence: TGTGCCAGCAGTGGGAGTTACTCTGGGGCCAACGTCCTGACTTTC. This codes for CASSGSYSGANVLTF.

The genes are TRBV19 and TRBJ1-1; TRBD1 aligns across 7 bases. The V segment lost 4 bases and the J segment 0 bases; nucleotides outside the gene matches: 8. Germline CDR1 LNHDA, CDR2 SQIVND (reference sequence). The CDR3 is made up of 16 amino acids. This chain's CDR3 is CASSTYIQGMNTEAFF. The CDR3 nucleotides are TGTGCCAGTAGTACCTATATACAGGGGATGAACACTGAAGCTTTCTTT.

CDR3 amino acids: CASSFTGGVHEQYF. DNA of the CDR3: TGCGCCAGCAGTTTTACAGGGGGCGTCCACGAGCAGTACTTC. The chain has TRBV5-1 and TRBJ2-7, with 9 bases matching TRBD1. Germline values: CDR1 SGHRS, CDR2 YFSETQ. The CDR3 has 14 amino acids. The V and J ends lost 5 bases and 5 bases, in that order; junction bases with no gene match: 8.

A few counts support this clone. The chain joins TRBV5-8 to TRBJ1-2; 7 positions agree with TRBD1. CDR3 size: 14 residues. Germline V gives CDR1 SGHTS, CDR2 YDEGEE. V lost 5 bases and J lost 1; bases outside the gene matches: 5. The CDR3 loop reads CASSYGQVNYGYTF. The CDR3, as DNA: TGTGCCAGCAGTTACGGACAGGTTAACTATGGCTACACCTTC.

The chain couples TRBV5-1 to TRBJ2-2; D possibly corresponds to TRBD1 (6 bases). The CDR3 spans 14 residues. V was clipped by 6 bases and J by 3 bases, with 12 bases between them. In germline, CDR1 is SGHRS, CDR2 YFSETQ. The CDR3 sequence is CASIQGQDTGELFF. In nucleotides, the CDR3 is TGCGCCAGCATCCAGGGGCAGGACACCGGGGAGCTGTTTTTT.

This clone was seen more than once but under ten times. Different DNA sequences within this sample yield the same CDR3. The chain joins TRBV15 to TRBJ2-1; tentatively, D is TRBD2 (6 bases). Deletions cut 8 bases from V and 4 bases from J, with 18 bases between. This CDR3 region has 15 residues. Germline V gene data show CDR1 as LNHNV and CDR2 as YYDKDF (reference sequence). The chain's CDR3 is CATSRGNLVYNEQFF. The CDR3 nucleotides read TGTGCCACCTCCCGGGGGAACTTAGTTTACAATGAGCAGTTCTTC.